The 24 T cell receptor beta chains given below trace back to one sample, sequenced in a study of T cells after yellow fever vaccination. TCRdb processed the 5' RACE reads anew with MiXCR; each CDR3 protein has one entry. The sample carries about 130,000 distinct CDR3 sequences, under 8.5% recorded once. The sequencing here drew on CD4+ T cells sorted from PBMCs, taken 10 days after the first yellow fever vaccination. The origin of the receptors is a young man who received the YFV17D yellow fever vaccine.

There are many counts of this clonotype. The DNA of the CDR3 is TGTGCCAGCTCACCACCTGCAAGGACTGCAGATACGCAGTATTTT. Translated: CASSPPARTADTQYF. V gene TRBV18 combines with J gene TRBJ2-3; tentative D call: TRBD2 (5 bases). Germline CDR1 and CDR2: KGHSH and LQKENI. V was trimmed by 0 bases and J by 4 bases, leaving 11 bases between them. CDR3 length: 15 residues.

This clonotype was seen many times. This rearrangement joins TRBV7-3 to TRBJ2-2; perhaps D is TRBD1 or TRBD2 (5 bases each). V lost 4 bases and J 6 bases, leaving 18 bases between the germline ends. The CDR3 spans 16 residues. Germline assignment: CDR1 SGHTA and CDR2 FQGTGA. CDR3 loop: CASSYSAVGGSGELFF. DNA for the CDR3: TGTGCCAGCAGCTACTCGGCCGTTGGGGGATCCGGGGAGCTGTTTTTT.

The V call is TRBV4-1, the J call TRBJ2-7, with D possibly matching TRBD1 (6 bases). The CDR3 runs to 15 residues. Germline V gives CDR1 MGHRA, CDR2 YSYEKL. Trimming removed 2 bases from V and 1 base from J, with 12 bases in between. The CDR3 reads CASSQYRDRSYEQYV. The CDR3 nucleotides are TGCGCCAGCAGCCAATATCGTGACAGGTCCTACGAGCAGTACGTC.

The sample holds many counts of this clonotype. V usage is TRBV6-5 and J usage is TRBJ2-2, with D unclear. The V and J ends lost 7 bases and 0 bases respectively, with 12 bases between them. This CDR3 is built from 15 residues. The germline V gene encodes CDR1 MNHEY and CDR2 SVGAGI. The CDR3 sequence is CASINSNSNTGELFF. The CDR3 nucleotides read TGTGCCAGCATTAACAGTAACTCGAACACCGGGGAGCTGTTTTTT.

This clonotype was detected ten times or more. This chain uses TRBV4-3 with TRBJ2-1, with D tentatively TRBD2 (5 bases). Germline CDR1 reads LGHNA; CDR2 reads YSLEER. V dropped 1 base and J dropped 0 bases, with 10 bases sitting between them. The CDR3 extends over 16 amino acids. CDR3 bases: TGCGCCAGCAGCCAAGTGCGACTACTCTCCTACAATGAGCAGTTCTTC. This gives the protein CASSQVRLLSYNEQFF.

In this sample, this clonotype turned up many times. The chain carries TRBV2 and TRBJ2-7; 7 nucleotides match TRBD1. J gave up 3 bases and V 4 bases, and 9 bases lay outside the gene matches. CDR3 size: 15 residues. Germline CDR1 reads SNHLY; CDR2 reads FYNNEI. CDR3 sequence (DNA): TGTGCCAGCAGTGGGTCCGGGACAGTCTTCTACGAGCAGTACTTC. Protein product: CASSGSGTVFYEQYF.

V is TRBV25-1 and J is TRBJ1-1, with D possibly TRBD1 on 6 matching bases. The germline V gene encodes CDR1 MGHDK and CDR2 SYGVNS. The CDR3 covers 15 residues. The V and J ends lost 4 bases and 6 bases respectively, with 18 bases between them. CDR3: CASSVQGRFKAEAFF. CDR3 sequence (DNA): TGTGCCAGCAGTGTGCAGGGGAGGTTTAAAGCTGAAGCTTTCTTT.

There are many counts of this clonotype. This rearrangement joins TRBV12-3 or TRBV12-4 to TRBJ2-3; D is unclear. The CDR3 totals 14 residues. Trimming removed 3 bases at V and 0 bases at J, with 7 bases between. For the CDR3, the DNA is TGTGCCAGCAGTTTCACCCCTAGCACAGATACGCAGTATTTT. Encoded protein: CASSFTPSTDTQYF.

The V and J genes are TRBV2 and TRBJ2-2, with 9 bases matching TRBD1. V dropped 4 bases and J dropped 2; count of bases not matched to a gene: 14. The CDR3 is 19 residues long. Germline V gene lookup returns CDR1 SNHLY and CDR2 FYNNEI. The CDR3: CASSVRGTGTLFNTGELFF. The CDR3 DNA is TGTGCCAGCAGTGTTCGAGGGACAGGGACCCTTTTCAACACCGGGGAGCTGTTTTTT.

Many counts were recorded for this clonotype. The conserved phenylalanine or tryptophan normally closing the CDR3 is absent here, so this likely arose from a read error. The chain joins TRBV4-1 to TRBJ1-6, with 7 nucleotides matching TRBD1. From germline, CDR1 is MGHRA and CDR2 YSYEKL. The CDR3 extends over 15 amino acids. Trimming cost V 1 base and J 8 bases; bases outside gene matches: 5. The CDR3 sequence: CASSQAHRGDSPLHL. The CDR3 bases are TGCGCCAGCAGCCAAGCACACAGGGGTGATTCACCCCTCCACCTT.

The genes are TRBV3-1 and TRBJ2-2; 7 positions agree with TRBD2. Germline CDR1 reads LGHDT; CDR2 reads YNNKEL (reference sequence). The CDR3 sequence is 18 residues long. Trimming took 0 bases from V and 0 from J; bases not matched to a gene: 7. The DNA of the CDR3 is TGTGCCAGCAGCCAAGACGGGATGGGGGGGGCGAACACCGGGGAGCTGTTTTTT. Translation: CASSQDGMGGANTGELFF.

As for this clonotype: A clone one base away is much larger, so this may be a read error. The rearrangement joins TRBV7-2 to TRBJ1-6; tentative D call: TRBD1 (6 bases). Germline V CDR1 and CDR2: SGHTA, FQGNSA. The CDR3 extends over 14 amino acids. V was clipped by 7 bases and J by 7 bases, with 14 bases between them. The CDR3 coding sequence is TGTGCCAGCACCCATGGGGGGGCAAATTCACCCCTCCACTTT. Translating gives CASTHGGANSPLHF.

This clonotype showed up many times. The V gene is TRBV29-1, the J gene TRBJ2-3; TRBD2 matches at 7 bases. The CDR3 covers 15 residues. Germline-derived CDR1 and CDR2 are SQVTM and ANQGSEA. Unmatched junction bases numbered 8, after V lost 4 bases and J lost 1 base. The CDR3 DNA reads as TGCAGCGTTGTGTTTCTAGCGGCCCGCACAGATACGCAGTATTTT. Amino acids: CSVVFLAARTDTQYF.

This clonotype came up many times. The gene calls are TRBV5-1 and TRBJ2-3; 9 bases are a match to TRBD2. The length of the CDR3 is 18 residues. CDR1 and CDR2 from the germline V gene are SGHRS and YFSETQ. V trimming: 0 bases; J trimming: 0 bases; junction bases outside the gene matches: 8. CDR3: CASSLVRQAGGSTDTQYF. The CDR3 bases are TGCGCCAGCAGCTTGGTACGTCAAGCGGGGGGTAGCACAGATACGCAGTATTTT.

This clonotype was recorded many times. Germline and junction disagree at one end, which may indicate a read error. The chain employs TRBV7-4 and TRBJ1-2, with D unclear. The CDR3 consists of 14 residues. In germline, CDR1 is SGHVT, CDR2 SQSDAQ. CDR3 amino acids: CASILGGYSPDYTF. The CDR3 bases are TGTGCCAGCATCTTAGGCGGCTACTCCCCCGACTACACCTTC.

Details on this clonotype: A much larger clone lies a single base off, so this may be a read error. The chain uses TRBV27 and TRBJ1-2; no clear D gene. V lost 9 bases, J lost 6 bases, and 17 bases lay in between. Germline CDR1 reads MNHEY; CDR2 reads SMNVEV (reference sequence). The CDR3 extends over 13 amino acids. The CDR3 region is CARSTRETDGYTF. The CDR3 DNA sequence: TGTGCCAGGAGTACCCGGGAAACGGATGGCTACACCTTC.

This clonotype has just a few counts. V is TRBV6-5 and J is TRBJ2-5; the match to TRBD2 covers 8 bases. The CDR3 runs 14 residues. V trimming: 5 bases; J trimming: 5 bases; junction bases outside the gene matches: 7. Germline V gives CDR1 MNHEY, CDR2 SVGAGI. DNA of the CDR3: TGTGCCAGCAGTACAGGGACGGGGGGGGAGACCCAGTACTTC. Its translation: CASSTGTGGETQYF.

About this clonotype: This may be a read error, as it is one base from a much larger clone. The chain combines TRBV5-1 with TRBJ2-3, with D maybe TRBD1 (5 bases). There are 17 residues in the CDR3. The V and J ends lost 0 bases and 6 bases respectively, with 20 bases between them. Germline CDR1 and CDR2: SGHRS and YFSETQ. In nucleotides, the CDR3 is TGCGCCAGCAGCTTGGGCCAGGGCAGCCCGACAATGGATACGCAGTATTTT. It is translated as CASSLGQGSPTMDTQYF.

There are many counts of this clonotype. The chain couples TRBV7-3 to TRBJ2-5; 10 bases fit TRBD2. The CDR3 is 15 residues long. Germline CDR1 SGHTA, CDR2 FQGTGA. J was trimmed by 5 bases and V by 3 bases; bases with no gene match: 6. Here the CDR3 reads CASSFEAGGRETQYF. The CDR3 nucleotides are TGTGCCAGCAGCTTCGAAGCGGGGGGGCGGGAGACCCAGTACTTC.

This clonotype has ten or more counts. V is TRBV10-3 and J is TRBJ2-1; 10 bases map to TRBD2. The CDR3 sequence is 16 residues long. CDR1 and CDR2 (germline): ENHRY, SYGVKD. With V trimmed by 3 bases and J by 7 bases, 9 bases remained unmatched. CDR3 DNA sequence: TGTGCCATCAGTGAAGACCCTAGCGGGGGCTGGAATGAGCAGTTCTTC. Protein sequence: CAISEDPSGGWNEQFF.

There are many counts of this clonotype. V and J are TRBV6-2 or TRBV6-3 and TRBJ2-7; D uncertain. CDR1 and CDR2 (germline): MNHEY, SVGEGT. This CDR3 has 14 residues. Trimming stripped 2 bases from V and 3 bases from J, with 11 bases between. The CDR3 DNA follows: TGTGCCAGCAGTTACGCCGGCAGGCGCTACGAGCAGTACGTC. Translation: CASSYAGRRYEQYV.

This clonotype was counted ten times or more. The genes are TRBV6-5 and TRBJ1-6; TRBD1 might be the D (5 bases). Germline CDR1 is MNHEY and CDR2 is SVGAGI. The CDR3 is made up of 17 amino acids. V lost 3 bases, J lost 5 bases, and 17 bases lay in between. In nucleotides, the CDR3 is TGTGCCAGCAGTTATTTGAGGGTGTCAGGGAATAATTCACCCCTCCACTTT. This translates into CASSYLRVSGNNSPLHF.

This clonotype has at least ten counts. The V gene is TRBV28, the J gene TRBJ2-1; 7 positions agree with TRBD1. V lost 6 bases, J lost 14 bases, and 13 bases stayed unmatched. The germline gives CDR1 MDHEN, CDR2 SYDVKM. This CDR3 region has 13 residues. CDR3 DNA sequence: TGTGCCAGCAGCTCCCAAGAGGGGCAGGGGGAGTTCTTC. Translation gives CASSSQEGQGEFF. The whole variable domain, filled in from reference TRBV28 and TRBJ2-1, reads DVKVTQSSRYLVKRTGEKVFLECVQDMDHENMFWYRQDPGLGLRLIYFSYDVKMKEKGDIPEGYSVSREKKERFSLILESASTNQTSMYLCASSSQEGQGEFFGPGTRLTVL.

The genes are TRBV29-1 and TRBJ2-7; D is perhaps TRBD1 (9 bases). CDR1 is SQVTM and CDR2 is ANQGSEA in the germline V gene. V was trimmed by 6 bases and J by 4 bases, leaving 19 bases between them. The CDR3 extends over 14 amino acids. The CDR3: CSVLGGDRVYEQYF. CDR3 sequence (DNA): TGCAGCGTCCTCGGGGGGGACAGGGTGTACGAGCAGTACTTC.